These T cell receptor beta chains were read from a single sample in a study of shared clonotypes between healthy human individuals. TCRdb keeps only in-frame clones here, not all; method: immunoSEQ multiplex PCR. The sample holds 2 million to 2.5 million clones, over 90% seen once. Input material: naive CD4+ T cells from PBMCs. The receptors originated from a man aged 18 to 30 in good health. Some clones in this sample may be carry-over from other donors' samples. Both conserved end residues are part of each CDR3. Each record gives: CDR3 length, D gene, clone size, V gene, J gene, CDR3 protein. D genes are given only for firm matches. Not all rows give a size; the values are once, few, many and, for expanded clones, a class.

>14|TRBD2|NA|TRBV5-4|TRBJ2-7
CASSSVVAGGEQYF
>14|TRBD1|NA|TRBV18|TRBJ2-1
CASSPVTGTNEQFF
>17|NA|NA|TRBV27|TRBJ2-1
CASSLRTSRRGDNEQFF
>13|NA|NA|TRBV28|TRBJ1-5
CASRVGASQPQHF
>14|NA|NA|TRBV5-1|TRBJ2-5
CASSPDPAQETQYF
>15|TRBD2|NA|TRBV5-1|TRBJ2-7
CASSLGLAGSYEQYF
>14|NA|NA|TRBV27|TRBJ1-5
CASSLTALNQPQHF
>15|TRBD1|NA|TRBV15|TRBJ1-2
CATSRTGQAIYGYTF
>13|NA|NA|TRBV9|TRBJ2-3
CASSPSRTDTQYF
>11|NA|NA|TRBV5-6|TRBJ2-7
CASSLAGEGLF
>16|TRBD2|once|TRBV18|TRBJ2-5
CASSRSSGRQQETQYF
>14|NA|NA|TRBV7-2|TRBJ1-3
CASSAERTGNTIYF
>14|TRBD1|NA|TRBV5-5|TRBJ1-5
CASSRDRGNQPQHF
>15|NA|NA|TRBV4-1|TRBJ1-5
CASSPRGRNNQPQHF
>15|NA|NA|TRBV28|TRBJ1-3
CASSLGSFSGNTIYF
>13|NA|NA|TRBV27|TRBJ1-4
CASSARREEKLFF
>13|NA|NA|TRBV28|TRBJ2-2
CASSGPNTGELFF
>16|NA|NA|TRBV11-2|TRBJ1-2
CASSLEMNTRSYGYTF
>14|NA|NA|TRBV6-1|TRBJ2-7
CASSSQRSSYEQYF
>16|NA|NA|TRBV5-1|TRBJ2-7
CASSLDGSGTSYEQYF